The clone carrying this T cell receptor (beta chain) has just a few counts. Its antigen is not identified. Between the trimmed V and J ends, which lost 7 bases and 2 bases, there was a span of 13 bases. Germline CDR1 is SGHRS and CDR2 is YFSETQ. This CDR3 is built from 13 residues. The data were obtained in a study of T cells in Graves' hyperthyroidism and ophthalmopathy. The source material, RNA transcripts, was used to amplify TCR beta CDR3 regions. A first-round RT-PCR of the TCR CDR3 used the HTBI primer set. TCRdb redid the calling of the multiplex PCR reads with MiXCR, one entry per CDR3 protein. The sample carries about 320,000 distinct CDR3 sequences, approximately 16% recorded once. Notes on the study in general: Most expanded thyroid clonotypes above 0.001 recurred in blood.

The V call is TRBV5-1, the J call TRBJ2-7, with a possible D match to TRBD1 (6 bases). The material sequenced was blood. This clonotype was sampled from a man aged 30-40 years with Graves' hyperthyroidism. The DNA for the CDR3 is TGCGCCAGCGGTAGGGACACCCCCTACGAGCAGTACTTC. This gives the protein CASGRDTPYEQYF.